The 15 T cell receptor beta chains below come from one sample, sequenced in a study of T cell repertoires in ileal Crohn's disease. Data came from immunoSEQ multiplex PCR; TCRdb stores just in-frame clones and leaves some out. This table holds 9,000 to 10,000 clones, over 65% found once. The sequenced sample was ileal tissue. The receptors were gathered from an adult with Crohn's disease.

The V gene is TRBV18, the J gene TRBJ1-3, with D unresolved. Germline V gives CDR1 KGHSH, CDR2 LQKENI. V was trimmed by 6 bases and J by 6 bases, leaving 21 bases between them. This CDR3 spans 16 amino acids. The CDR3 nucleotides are TGTGCCAGCTCCCGCCGGACTGAGGCGGGTAAAAACACCATATATTTT. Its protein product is CASSRRTEAGKNTIYF.

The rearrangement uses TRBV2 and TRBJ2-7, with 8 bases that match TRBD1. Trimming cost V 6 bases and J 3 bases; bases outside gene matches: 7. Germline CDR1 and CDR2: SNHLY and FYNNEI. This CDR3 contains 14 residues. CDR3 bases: TGTGCCAGCAGGTCCCGGGACAGGCTCTACGAGCAGTACTTC. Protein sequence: CASRSRDRLYEQYF.

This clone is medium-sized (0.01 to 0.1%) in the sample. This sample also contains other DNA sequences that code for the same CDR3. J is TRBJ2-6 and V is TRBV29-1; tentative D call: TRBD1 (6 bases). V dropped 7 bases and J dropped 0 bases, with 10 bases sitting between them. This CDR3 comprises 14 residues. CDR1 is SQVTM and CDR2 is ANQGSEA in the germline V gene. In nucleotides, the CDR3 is TGCAGCGCGCAGGGGAGCTCTGGGGCCAACGTCCTGACTTTC. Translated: CSAQGSSGANVLTF.

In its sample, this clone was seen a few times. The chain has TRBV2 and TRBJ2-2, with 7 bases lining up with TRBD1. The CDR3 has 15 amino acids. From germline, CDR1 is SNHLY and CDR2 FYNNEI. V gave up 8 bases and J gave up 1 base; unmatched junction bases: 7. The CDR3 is CASGRGLVNTGELFF. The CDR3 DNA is TGTGCCAGCGGTAGGGGGCTGGTGAACACCGGGGAGCTGTTTTTT.

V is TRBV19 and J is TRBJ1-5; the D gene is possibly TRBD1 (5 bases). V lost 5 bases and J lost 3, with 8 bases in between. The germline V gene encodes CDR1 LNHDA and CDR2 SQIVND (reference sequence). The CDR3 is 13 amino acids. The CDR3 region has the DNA TGTGCCAGTAGTCCGGACAACAATCAGCCCCAGCATTTT. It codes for CASSPDNNQPQHF.

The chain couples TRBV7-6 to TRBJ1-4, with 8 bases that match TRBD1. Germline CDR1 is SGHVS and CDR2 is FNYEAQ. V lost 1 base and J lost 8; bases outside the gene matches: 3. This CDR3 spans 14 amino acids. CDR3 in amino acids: CASSLGTGNEKLFF. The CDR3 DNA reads TGTGCCAGCAGCTTAGGGACAGGGAACGAAAAACTGTTTTTT.

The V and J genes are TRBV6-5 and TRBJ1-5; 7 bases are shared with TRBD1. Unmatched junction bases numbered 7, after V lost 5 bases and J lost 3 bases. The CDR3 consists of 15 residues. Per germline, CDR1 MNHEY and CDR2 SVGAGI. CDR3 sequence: CASSKDRALNQPQHF. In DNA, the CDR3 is TGTGCCAGCAGTAAAGACAGGGCCCTCAATCAGCCCCAGCATTTT.

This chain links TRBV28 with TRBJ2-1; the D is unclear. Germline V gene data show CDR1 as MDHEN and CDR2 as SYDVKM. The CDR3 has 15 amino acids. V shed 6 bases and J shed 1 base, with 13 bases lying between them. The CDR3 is CASSPIRRSYNEQFF. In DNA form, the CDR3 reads TGTGCCAGCAGCCCAATTCGGAGATCCTACAATGAGCAGTTCTTC.

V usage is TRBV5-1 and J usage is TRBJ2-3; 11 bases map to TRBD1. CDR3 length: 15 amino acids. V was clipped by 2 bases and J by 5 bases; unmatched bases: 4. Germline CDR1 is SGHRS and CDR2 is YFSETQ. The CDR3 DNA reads TGCGCCAGCAGCTTTAGGGGGACAGGGGGAGATACGCAGTATTTT. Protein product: CASSFRGTGGDTQYF.

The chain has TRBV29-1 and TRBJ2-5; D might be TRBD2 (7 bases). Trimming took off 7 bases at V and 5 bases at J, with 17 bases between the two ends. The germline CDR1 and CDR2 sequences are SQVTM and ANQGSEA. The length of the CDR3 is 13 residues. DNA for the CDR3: TGCAGCGCCGTGAGGGGGGAGGGGGAGACCCAGTACTTC. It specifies CSAVRGEGETQYF.

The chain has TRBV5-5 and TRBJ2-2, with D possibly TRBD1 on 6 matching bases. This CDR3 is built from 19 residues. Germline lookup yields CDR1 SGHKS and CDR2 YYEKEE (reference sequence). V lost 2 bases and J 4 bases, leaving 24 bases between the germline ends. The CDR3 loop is CASSFADWGVGAGTGELFF. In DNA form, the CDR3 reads TGTGCCAGCAGCTTCGCCGACTGGGGAGTGGGGGCGGGCACCGGGGAGCTGTTTTTT.

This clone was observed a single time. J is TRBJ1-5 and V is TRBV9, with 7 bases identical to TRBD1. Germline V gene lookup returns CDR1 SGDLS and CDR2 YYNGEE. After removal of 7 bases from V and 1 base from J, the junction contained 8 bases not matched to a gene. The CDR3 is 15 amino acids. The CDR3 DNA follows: TGTGCCAGCGCCAGGGGGGAATTAAGCAATCAGCCCCAGCATTTT. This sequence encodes CASARGELSNQPQHF. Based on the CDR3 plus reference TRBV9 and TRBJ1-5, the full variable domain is DSGVTQTPKHLITATGQRVTLRCSPRSGDLSVYWYQQSLDQGLQFLIQYYNGEERAKGNILERFSAQQFPDLHSELNLSSLELGDSALYFCASARGELSNQPQHFGDGTRLSIL.

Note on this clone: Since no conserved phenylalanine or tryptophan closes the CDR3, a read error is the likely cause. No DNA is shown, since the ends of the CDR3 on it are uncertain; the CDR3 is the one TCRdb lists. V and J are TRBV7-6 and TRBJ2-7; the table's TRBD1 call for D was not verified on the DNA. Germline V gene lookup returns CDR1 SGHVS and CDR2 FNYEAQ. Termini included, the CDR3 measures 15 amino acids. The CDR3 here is CASSPLPNSRDNSTS.

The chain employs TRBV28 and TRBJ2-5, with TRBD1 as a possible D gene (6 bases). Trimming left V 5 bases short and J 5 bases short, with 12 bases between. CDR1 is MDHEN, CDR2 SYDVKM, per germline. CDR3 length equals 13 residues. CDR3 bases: TGTGCCAGCAGTATAACAGGGACCGAGACCCAGTACTTC. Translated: CASSITGTETQYF.

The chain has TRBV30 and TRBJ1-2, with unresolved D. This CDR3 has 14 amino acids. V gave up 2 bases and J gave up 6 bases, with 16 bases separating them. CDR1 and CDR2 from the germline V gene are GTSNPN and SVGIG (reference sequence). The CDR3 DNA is TGTGCCTGGAGTCGGCGGAGGGTAATAGATGGCTACACCTTC. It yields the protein CAWSRRRVIDGYTF.